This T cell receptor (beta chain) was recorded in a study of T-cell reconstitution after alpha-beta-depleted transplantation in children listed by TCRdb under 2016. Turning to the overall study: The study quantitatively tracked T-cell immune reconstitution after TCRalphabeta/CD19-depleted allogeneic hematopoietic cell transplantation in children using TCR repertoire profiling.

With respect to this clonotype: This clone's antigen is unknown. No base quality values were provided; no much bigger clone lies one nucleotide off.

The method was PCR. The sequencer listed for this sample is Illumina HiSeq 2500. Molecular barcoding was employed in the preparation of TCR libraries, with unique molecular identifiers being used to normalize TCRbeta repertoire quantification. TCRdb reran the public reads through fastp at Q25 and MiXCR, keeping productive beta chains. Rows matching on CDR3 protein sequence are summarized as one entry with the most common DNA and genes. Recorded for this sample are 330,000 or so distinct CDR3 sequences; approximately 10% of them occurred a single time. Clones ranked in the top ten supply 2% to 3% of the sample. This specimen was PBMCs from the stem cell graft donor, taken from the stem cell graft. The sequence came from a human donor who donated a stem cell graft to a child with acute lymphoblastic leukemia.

The DNA sequence follows: TGCAGTGCTACCCGGGTTGTTTACACTGAAGCTTTCTTT. Translated, it reads CSATRVVYTEAFF. The chain is assembled from TRBV20-1 and TRBJ1-1; the D segment cannot be called with confidence. The CDR3 holds 13 amino acids from the cysteine to the phenylalanine. Of the read, only the CDR3 DNA is kept; its 39 bases are in frame from base 1. V and J lose 4 bases and 3 bases, and a span of 12 bases separates them. CDR1 DFQATT and CDR2 SNEGSKA are derived from the germline V gene (reference sequence).